Listed here are 7 T cell receptor beta chains from one sample, sequenced in a study of CD8 T cells in Susac syndrome (dated 2019 in TCRdb). Library construction relied on the immunoSEQ multiplex PCR assay. RNA was extracted using the RNeasy kit, and roughly 0.5 to 1 ug of the RNA was reverse transcribed with random hexamers. Starting from the raw public reads, TCRdb applied fastp trimming at Q25, assembled clones with MiXCR and retained in-frame beta chains. All rows with the same CDR3 protein become a single entry with the most common DNA and genes. The sample table shows about 120,000 distinct CDR3 sequences, and roughly 94% are seen once. The top ten clonotypes cover roughly 0.098% of the sample. The sequenced sample was CD4+ T cells from PBMCs. These TCRs come from a human donor in good health.

V usage is TRBV10-3 and J usage is TRBJ2-7, with 10 bases that match TRBD2. The CDR3 has 13 residues. J lost 2 bases, V lost 6 bases, and 1 base had no gene match. Germline loops: CDR1 ENHRY, CDR2 SYGVKD. Here the CDR3 reads CAISTSGAYEQYF. CDR3 nucleotide sequence: TGTGCCATCAGCACTAGCGGGGCCTACGAGCAGTACTTC.

This clonotype was detected only once. This CDR3 is CAISESGREETQYF. The CDR3 DNA reads as TGTGCCATCAGTGAGTCAGGGAGGGAGGAGACCCAGTACTTC. The gene calls are TRBV10-3 and TRBJ2-5, with 7 bases fitting TRBD2. The V and J ends lost 0 bases and 5 bases, in that order; junction bases with no gene match: 3. This CDR3 comprises 14 residues. Germline CDR1 reads ENHRY; CDR2 reads SYGVKD.

This chain uses TRBV11-2 with TRBJ2-5; TRBD1 matches at 7 bases. The trim removed 7 bases at V and 5 bases at J, leaving 7 bases unmatched. The CDR3 runs to 13 residues. The germline V gene encodes CDR1 SGHAT and CDR2 FQNNGV. DNA for the CDR3: TGTGCCAGCAACCCAGGGGGTTGGGAGACCCAGTACTTC. Protein sequence: CASNPGGWETQYF.

The chain has TRBV24-1 and TRBJ2-1; 11 bases are shared with TRBD2. There are 17 residues in the CDR3. J was trimmed by 5 bases and V by 4 bases; bases with no gene match: 9. Germline CDR1 and CDR2: KGHDR and SFDVKD. For the CDR3, the DNA is TGTGCCACCAGTGAGAAACCCGGGACTAGCGGCCACAATGAGCAGTTCTTC. Protein sequence: CATSEKPGTSGHNEQFF.

CDR3 coding DNA: TGCGCCAGCAGCCCCGCTTTAGCGGGGGTAAATGAGCAGTTCTTC. It codes for CASSPALAGVNEQFF. This chain uses TRBV5-1 with TRBJ2-1; the match to TRBD2 covers 9 bases. The CDR3 runs 15 residues. Germline assignment: CDR1 SGHRS and CDR2 YFSETQ. Unmatched junction bases numbered 9, after V lost 4 bases and J lost 7 bases.

This clonotype was counted once. The CDR3 region has the DNA TGTGCCAGCAGTGGGCTATCGGACGCCGGGACTAGGCTTTTGTTCTTC. Its protein is CASSGLSDAGTRLLFF. The J gene is TRBJ2-1, the V gene TRBV6-4, with 8 bases identical to TRBD2. J lost 15 bases, V lost 4 bases, and 20 bases had no gene match. The CDR3 has 16 amino acids. Germline V lookup: CDR1 MRHNA, CDR2 SNTAGT.

The chain recombines TRBV27 with TRBJ1-6, with D unclear. V dropped 3 bases and J dropped 4 bases, with 10 bases sitting between them. This CDR3 spans 15 amino acids. From germline, CDR1 is MNHEY and CDR2 SMNVEV (reference sequence). This chain's CDR3 is CASSFFAIYNSPLHF. The CDR3 nucleotides are TGTGCCAGCAGTTTCTTCGCCATTTATAATTCACCCCTCCACTTT.